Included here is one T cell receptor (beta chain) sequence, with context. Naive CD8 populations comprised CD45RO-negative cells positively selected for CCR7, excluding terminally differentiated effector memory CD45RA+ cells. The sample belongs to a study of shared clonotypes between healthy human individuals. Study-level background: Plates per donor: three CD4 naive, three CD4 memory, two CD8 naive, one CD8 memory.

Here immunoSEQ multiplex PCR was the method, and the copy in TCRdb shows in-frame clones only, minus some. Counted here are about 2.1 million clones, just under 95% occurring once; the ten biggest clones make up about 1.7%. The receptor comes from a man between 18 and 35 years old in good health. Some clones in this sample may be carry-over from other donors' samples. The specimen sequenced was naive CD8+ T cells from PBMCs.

CDR3: CASSVSDRGSYEQYF. In DNA, the CDR3 is TGTGCCAGCAGCGTCTCGGACAGGGGGTCCTACGAGCAGTACTTC. The chain carries TRBV13 and TRBJ2-7, with TRBD1 matching over 10 bases. The trim removed 5 bases at V and 1 base at J, leaving 5 bases unmatched. Germline CDR1 reads PRHDT; CDR2 reads FYEKMQ (reference sequence). The CDR3 runs 15 residues. Complete variable domain (other parts from reference TRBV13 and TRBJ2-7): AAGVIQSPRHLIKEKRETATLKCYPIPRHDTVYWYQQGPGQDPQFLISFYEKMQSDKGSIPDRFSAQQFSDYHSELNMSSLELGDSALYFCASSVSDRGSYEQYFGPGTRLTVT.